The entry below describes one TCR beta chain. Its antigen is not identified. This could be a read error, since a much larger clone is one nucleotide away. The sample belongs to a study of CD8 T cells in ankylosing spondylitis. Study findings and constraints: Several highly homologous variants made up a TCR beta motif, and this motif appeared characteristic of ankylosing spondylitis blood. A number of the motif variants had already been described in reactive arthritis synovial fluid and blood. Reportedly, matched ankylosing spondylitis synovial fluid was significantly enriched for disease-linked clones.

Researchers built TCR beta libraries using quantitative 5'-RACE with molecular barcodes. TCRdb fed the 5' RACE reads into MiXCR, producing one record per CDR3 protein. Of about 92,000 distinct CDR3 sequences detected, roughly 10% appear once; the ten largest clones hold 5.1%. Germline CDR1 reads SGDLS; CDR2 reads YYNGEE. The CDR3 contains 14 residues. V lost 4 bases and J lost 4, with 14 bases in between. The sequenced sample was blood, either unsorted or a sorted T cell fraction (not recorded which). This clonotype was sampled from a male donor with ankylosing spondylitis or in good health (not recorded which). The chain carries TRBV9 and TRBJ1-1, with a weak D call TRBD1 (6 bases). For the CDR3, the DNA is TGTGCCAGCAGCACCGCGGGGACAAGCACTGAAGCTTTCTTT. Encoded protein: CASSTAGTSTEAFF. Using reference TRBV9 and TRBJ1-1 for the parts outside the CDR3, the full variable domain is DSGVTQTPKHLITATGQRVTLRCSPRSGDLSVYWYQQSLDQGLQFLIQYYNGEERAKGNILERFSAQQFPDLHSELNLSSLELGDSALYFCASSTAGTSTEAFFGQGTRLTVV.